This TCR beta chain came from a study of cytomegalovirus exposure and HLA in healthy donors. As regards this clone: What it binds is unknown.

Germline V lookup: CDR1 MNHEY, CDR2 SMNVEV (reference sequence). CDR3 length: 24 residues. V dropped 5 bases and J dropped 6; count of bases not matched to a gene: 34. The PCR had 60 Vbeta and 13 Jbeta primers. Assay: immunoSEQ multiplex PCR; the TCRdb copy retains only in-frame clones and omits some. The table has around 150,000 clones, roughly 80% seen once. General observations from the study: Presence/absence results assume similar sequencing depth per donor, which may not hold.

Source material: PBMCs. This chain links TRBV27 with TRBJ2-2; 9 bases fit TRBD1. The TCR sequence derives from a male donor in good health and CMV-seronegative. DNA of the CDR3: TGTGCCAGCAGTCTCACAGGGGGCCTTTTAGGGATAGATCGTCGCCGGAGACGGGCCGGGGAGCTGTTTTTT. Translated: CASSLTGGLLGIDRRRRRAGELFF.